This entry features one TCR beta chain sequence. This entry comes from a study of post-analysis software for immune sequencing data. Study background: Patients with relapsing-remitting, secondary progressive and progressive-relapsing multiple sclerosis courses were all represented.

Each TCR beta cDNA library carried unique molecular identifiers. Using its own MiXCR run on the PCR reads, TCRdb lists one record per CDR3 protein. The sample has some 160,000 distinct CDR3 sequences, under 40% seen once. Source: blood, taken after autologous hematopoietic stem cell transplantation. This receptor was taken from a girl aged 5-17 years with multiple sclerosis.

CDR3 nucleotide sequence: TGCAGTGGTAGGAGGAGGGCCTCTACGAATGAGCAGTTCTTC. This gives the protein CSGRRRASTNEQFF. This chain connects TRBV20-1 to TRBJ2-1; weak D call: TRBD2 (6 bases). Trimming cost V 7 bases and J 7 bases, with 20 bases left between them. This CDR3 is built from 14 residues. Germline CDR1 DFQATT, CDR2 SNEGSKA (reference sequence).